This TCR beta chain was sequenced in a study of technical replicates of blood from a few donors (dated 2017 in TCRdb). This clone has just one count. No antigen is known for it. Base qualities are not recorded, but no much larger clone differs from it by a single base. Receptor libraries were prepared by the immunoSEQ multiplex PCR assay. This is the immuneACCESS table as TCRdb keeps it, with only in-frame sequences that have V and J called. A part of the clones is gone; compared with another copy, unresolved V genes explain less than half, and the rest is unexplained. This sample gives tens of thousands of clones in total; 90% to 97% of them show up just once. The biggest ten clones account for 0.2% of the sample. Its CDR3 holds 16 amino acids, cysteine through phenylalanine. Left in the record is the CDR3 DNA by itself, 48 bases read in frame from the first base.

What was sequenced was T cells isolated from PBMCs. The receptor's source is a human donor in good health. The chain is made from TRBV21-1 and TRBJ2-2; the DNA was not compared with TRBD2, the D call given in the table. TRBV21-1 is a recognized pseudogene. The nucleotide sequence is given as TGTGCCAGCAGCAAAGATGGAGCCCGGTCTACCGGGGAGCTGTTTTTT. Its amino acids are CASSKDGARSTGELFF.